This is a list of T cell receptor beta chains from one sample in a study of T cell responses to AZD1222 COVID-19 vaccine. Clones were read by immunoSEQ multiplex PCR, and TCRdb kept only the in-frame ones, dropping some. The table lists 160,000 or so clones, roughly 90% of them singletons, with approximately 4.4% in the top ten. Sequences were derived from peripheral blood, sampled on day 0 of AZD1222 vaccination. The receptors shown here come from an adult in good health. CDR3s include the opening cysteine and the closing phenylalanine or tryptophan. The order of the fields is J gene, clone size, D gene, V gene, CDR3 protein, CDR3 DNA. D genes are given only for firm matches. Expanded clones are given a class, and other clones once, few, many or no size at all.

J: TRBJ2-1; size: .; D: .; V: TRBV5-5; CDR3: CASSLTRRSYNEQFF; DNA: TGTGCCAGCAGCCTAACTCGGCGCTCCTACAATGAGCAGTTCTTC
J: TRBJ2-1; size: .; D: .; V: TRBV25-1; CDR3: CASSEVGGGGDEQFF; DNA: TGTGCCAGCAGTGAAGTAGGCGGCGGAGGGGATGAGCAGTTCTTC
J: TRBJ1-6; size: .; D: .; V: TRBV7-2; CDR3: CASTLGLGNNSPLHF; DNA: TGTGCCAGCACCCTAGGGCTGGGAAATAATTCACCCCTCCACTTT
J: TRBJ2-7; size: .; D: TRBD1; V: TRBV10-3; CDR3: CAISESFLMGQRYEQYF; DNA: TGTGCCATCAGTGAGTCGTTTCTGATGGGACAGAGATACGAGCAGTACTTC
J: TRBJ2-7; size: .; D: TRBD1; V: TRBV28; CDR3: CASSLSGGAEVEQYF; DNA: TGTGCCAGCAGTTTATCAGGGGGCGCCGAGGTCGAGCAGTACTTC
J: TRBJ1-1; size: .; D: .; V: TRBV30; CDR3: CAWRGLPRIEAFF; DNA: TGTGCCTGGAGGGGACTCCCCAGGATCGAAGCTTTCTTT
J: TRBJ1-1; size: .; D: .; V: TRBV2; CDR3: CASRRGNTEAFF; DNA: TGTGCCAGCAGGAGGGGGAACACTGAAGCTTTCTTT
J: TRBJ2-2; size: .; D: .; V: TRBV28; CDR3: CASSLLANTGELFF; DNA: TGTGCCAGCAGTTTACTAGCGAACACCGGGGAGCTGTTTTTT
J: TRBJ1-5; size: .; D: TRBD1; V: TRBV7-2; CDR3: CASSYNRGQPQHF; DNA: TGTGCCAGCAGCTATAACAGGGGGCAGCCCCAGCATTTT
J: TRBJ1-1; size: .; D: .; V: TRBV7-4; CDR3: CASSATRVGNTEAFF; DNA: TGTGCCAGCAGCGCCACCCGTGTCGGGAACACTGAAGCTTTCTTT
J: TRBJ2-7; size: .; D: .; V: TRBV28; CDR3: CASSPRALRESYEQYF; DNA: TGTGCCAGCAGTCCCCGGGCCTTACGCGAGTCCTACGAGCAGTACTTC
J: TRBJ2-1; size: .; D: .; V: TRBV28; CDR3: CASSRDTYNEQFF; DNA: TGTGCCAGCAGTCGGGACACCTACAATGAGCAGTTCTTC
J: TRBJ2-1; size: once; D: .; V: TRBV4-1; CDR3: CASSHVAVSSYNEQFF; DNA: TGCGCCAGCAGCCACGTAGCAGTCAGCTCCTACAATGAGCAGTTCTTC
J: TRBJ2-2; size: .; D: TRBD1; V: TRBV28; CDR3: CASSGGQGVTGELFF; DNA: TGTGCCAGCAGTGGCGGACAGGGGGTCACCGGGGAGCTGTTTTTT
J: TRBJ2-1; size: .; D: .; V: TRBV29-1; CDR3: CSVEAQAYNEQFF; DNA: TGCAGCGTTGAAGCTCAGGCCTACAATGAGCAGTTCTTC
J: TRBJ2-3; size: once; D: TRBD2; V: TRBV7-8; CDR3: CASSYGLASTDTQYF; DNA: TGTGCCAGCAGCTACGGACTAGCAAGCACAGATACGCAGTATTTT
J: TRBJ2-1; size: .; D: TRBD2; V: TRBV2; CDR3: CASSEAPGLAGEGNYNEQFF; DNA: TGTGCCAGCAGTGAAGCGCCCGGACTAGCGGGAGAAGGGAACTACAATGAGCAGTTCTTC
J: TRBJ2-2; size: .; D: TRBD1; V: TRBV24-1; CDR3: CATSDPGQGAGTGELFF; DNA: TGTGCCACCAGTGACCCCGGACAGGGGGCAGGGACCGGGGAGCTGTTTTTT
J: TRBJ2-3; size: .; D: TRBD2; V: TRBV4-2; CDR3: CASRSTRESPDTQYF; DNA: TGTGCCAGCAGATCGACGCGGGAGTCCCCAGATACGCAGTATTTT
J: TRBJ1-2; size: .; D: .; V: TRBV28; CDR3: CASSLYAGYGYTF; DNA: TGTGCCAGCAGTTTATATGCAGGCTATGGCTACACCTTC
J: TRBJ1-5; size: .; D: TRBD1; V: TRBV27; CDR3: CASSQGTGGGNQPQHF; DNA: TGTGCCAGCAGCCAAGGGACAGGGGGCGGCAATCAGCCCCAGCATTTT
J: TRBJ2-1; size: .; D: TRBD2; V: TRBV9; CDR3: CASSVSGSHYNEQFF; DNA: TGTGCCAGCAGCGTTAGCGGGAGCCACTACAATGAGCAGTTCTTC
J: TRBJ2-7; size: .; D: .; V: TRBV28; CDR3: CASSFGGASYEQYF; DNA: TGTGCCAGCAGTTTTGGGGGGGCCTCCTACGAGCAGTACTTC
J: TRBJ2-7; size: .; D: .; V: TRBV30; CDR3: CAWRPILGLSTSYEQYF; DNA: TGTGCCTGGAGACCCATTTTGGGACTGTCAACTTCCTACGAGCAGTACTTC
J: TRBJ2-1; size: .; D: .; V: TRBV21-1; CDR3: CASRQPSAPGTSGRADNEQFF; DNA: TGTGCCAGCAGGCAACCCTCCGCACCGGGGACTAGCGGGAGGGCCGACAATGAGCAGTTCTTC
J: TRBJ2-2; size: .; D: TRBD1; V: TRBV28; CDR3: CASSLGTANTGELFF; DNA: TGTGCCAGCAGTCTGGGGACAGCCAACACCGGGGAGCTGTTTTTT
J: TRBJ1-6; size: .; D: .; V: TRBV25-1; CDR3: CASSEQMGGSSPLHF; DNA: TGTGCCAGCAGTGAACAGATGGGGGGGTCTTCACCCCTCCACTTT
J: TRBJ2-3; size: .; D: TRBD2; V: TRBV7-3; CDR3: CASSRTSGRTDTQYF; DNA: TGTGCCAGCAGCCGGACTAGCGGGAGAACAGATACGCAGTATTTT
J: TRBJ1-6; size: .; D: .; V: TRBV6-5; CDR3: CASRGPGRYNSPLHF; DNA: TGTGCCAGCAGGGGGCCCGGGCGGTATAATTCACCCCTCCACTTT
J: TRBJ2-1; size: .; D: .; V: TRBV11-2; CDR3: CASSLATVIRGNEQFF; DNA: TGTGCCAGCAGCTTAGCAACGGTCATACGAGGGAATGAGCAGTTCTTC
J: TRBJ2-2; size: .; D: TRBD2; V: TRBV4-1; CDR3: CASSQLLAATNTGELFF; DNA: TGCGCCAGCAGCCAGTTACTAGCGGCTACAAACACCGGGGAGCTGTTTTTT
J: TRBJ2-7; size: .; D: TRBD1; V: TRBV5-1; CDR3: CASSLTGTATYEQYF; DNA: TGCGCCAGCAGCTTAACCGGGACAGCGACCTACGAGCAGTACTTC
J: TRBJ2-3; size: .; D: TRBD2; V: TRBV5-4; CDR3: CASSLVSGYTDTQYF; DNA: TGTGCCAGCAGCTTGGTTAGCGGGTACACAGATACGCAGTATTTT
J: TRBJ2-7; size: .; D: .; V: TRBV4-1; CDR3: CASSQAPDYEQYF; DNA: TGCGCCAGCAGCCAAGCACCTGATTACGAGCAGTACTTC
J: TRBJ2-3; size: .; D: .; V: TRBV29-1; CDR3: CSVENPTGTDTQYF; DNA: TGCAGCGTTGAAAACCCAACTGGGACAGATACGCAGTATTTT
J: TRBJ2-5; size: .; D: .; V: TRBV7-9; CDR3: CASSPKTASQTQYF; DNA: TGTGCCAGCAGCCCTAAGACAGCTTCGCAGACCCAGTACTTC
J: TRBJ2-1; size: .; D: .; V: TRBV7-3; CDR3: CASTPGLNNEQFF; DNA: TGTGCCAGCACGCCCGGACTTAACAATGAGCAGTTCTTC
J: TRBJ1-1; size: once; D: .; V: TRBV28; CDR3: CASSRAPGNTEAFF; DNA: TGTGCCAGCAGTCGTGCACCGGGGAACACTGAAGCTTTCTTT
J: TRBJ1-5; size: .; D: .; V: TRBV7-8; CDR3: CASSSYRDNQPQHF; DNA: TGTGCCAGCAGCAGCTACAGGGACAATCAGCCCCAGCATTTT
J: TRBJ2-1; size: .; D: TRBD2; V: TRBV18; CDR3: CASSPPFLAGANNEQFF; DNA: TGTGCCAGCTCACCACCGTTCCTAGCGGGAGCCAACAATGAGCAGTTCTTC
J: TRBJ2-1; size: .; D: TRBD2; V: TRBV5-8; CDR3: CASTTEARFPLAGYNEQFF; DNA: TGTGCCAGCACCACTGAAGCCAGGTTCCCACTAGCGGGTTACAATGAGCAGTTCTTC
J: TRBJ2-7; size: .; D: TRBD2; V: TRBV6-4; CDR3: CASSESPSGRRVGCEQYF; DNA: TGTGCCAGCAGTGAAAGTCCTAGCGGGAGGCGAGTCGGTTGCGAGCAGTACTTC
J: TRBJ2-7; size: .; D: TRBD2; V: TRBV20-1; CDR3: CSASSGRAYEQYF; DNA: TGCAGTGCTAGTAGCGGGAGGGCCTACGAGCAGTACTTC
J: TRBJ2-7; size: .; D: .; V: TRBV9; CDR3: CASSKRGGESYEQYF; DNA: TGTGCCAGCAGCAAAAGGGGTGGGGAATCCTACGAGCAGTACTTC
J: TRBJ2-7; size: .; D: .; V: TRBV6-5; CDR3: CASGRSSYEQYF; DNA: TGTGCCAGCGGACGGTCTTCCTACGAGCAGTACTTC
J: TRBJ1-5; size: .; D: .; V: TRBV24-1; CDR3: CATSDVGAHQPQHF; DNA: TGTGCCACCAGTGATGTGGGGGCTCATCAGCCCCAGCATTTT
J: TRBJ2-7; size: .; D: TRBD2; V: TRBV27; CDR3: CASSPGWGGDEQYEQYF; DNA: TGTGCCAGCAGTCCTGGGTGGGGGGGAGACGAGCAGTACGAGCAGTACTTC
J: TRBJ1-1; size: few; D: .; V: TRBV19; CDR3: CASSVSGLRDTEAFF; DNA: TGTGCCAGTAGTGTCTCAGGTCTGAGGGACACTGAAGCTTTCTTT
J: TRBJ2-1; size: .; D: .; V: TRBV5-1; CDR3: CASSPDLTYNEQFF; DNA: TGCGCCAGCAGCCCGGACTTGACCTACAATGAGCAGTTCTTC
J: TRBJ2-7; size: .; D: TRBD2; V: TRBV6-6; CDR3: CASSLASGRAKYEQYF; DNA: TGTGCCAGCAGTTTGGCCAGCGGGAGGGCCAAATACGAGCAGTACTTC
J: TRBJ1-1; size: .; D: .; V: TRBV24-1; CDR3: CATRQGGGTEAFF; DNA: TGTGCCACACGGCAGGGAGGGGGGACTGAAGCTTTCTTT
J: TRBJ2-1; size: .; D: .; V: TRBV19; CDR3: CASRNRASYNEQFF; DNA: TGTGCCAGTAGAAACAGGGCTTCCTACAATGAGCAGTTCTTC
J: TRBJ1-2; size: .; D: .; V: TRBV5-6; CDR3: CASSLYPYGYTF; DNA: TGTGCCAGCAGCTTGTATCCCTATGGCTACACCTTC
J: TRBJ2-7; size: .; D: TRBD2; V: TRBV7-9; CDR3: CASSTSGRGFRVRLEQYF; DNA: TGTGCCAGCAGTACTAGCGGGAGAGGGTTCAGGGTCCGCCTCGAGCAGTACTTC